These T cell receptor beta chains were read from a single sample in a study of human T cells and chemical hapten exposure. TCRdb reanalysed the RACE reads using MiXCR and keeps one entry per CDR3 protein. Among around 100,000 distinct CDR3 sequences listed, 9.5% to 11% were seen once. Source: whole blood, taken in connection with sensitization to the hapten diphenylcyclopropenone (DPC). These receptors all come from a woman aged 40-49 years with alopecia areata. Some clones in this sample may be carry-over from other donors' samples. Each CDR3 is given with its conserved first and last residue. The D gene is left open where the match is weak. Clone size is stated in some rows and not others, as once, few, many or a class when expanded.

>NA|TRBV27|NA|TRBJ1-1
CASSWTGNTEAFF
TGTGCCAGCAGTTGGACGGGGAACACTGAAGCTTTCTTT
>NA|TRBV7-2|many|TRBJ2-3
CASSPRPNTDTQYF
TGTGCCAGCAGCCCCCGACCGAACACAGATACGCAGTATTTT
>TRBD2|TRBV28|few|TRBJ2-1
CASSWGLAPSHIF
TGTGCCAGCAGTTGGGGACTAGCGCCCTCCCATATCTTC
>TRBD1|TRBV11-1|many|TRBJ2-1
CASSPRDRGNEQFF
TGTGCCAGCAGTCCCCGGGACAGGGGGAATGAGCAGTTCTTC
>NA|TRBV11-2|many|TRBJ1-1
CASSTGKGGTEAFF
TGTGCCAGCAGCACCGGGAAAGGCGGAACTGAAGCTTTCTTT
>TRBD2|TRBV5-4|few|TRBJ2-2
CASSPGTSVGGELFF
TGTGCCAGCAGCCCCGGGACTAGCGTTGGAGGGGAGCTGTTTTTT
>NA|TRBV28|many|TRBJ2-5
CASTTLKETQETQYF
TGTGCCAGCACCACCCTGAAGGAGACCCAAGAGACCCAGTACTTC
>NA|TRBV11-2|many|TRBJ2-7
CASSLGTGLSAYEQYF
TGTGCCAGCAGCCTCGGTACAGGGCTTTCCGCCTACGAGCAGTACTTC
>NA|TRBV20-1|many|TRBJ2-7
CSARDEGGYEQYF
TGCAGTGCTAGAGATGAGGGTGGGTACGAGCAGTACTTC
>NA|TRBV4-3|few|TRBJ2-5
CASSQDFRETQYF
TGCGCCAGCAGCCAAGATTTTCGCGAGACCCAGTACTTC
>NA|TRBV12-3/TRBV12-4|NA|TRBJ2-3
CASSLVSGRSTDTQYF
TGTGCCAGCAGTTTGGTCTCGGGGCGGAGCACAGATACGCAGTATTTT
>NA|TRBV10-3|many|TRBJ2-3
CAISVGTDTQYF
TGTGCCATCAGTGTGGGGACAGATACGCAGTATTTT
>NA|TRBV14|NA|TRBJ2-1
CASSQVPLYEQFF
TGTGCCAGCAGCCAAGTCCCCCTTTATGAGCAGTTCTTC
>TRBD2|TRBV7-9|few|TRBJ2-3
CASSPVAGGFTDTQYF
TGTGCCAGCAGCCCAGTCGCGGGAGGGTTCACAGATACGCAGTATTTT
>NA|TRBV10-2|NA|TRBJ1-2
CACGPDSYGYTF
TGCGCCTGCGGACCGGACAGCTATGGCTACACCTTC
>TRBD1|TRBV5-1|many|TRBJ2-5
CASSLTGGQETQYF
TGCGCCAGCAGCTTGACAGGGGGGCAAGAGACCCAGTACTTC
>NA|TRBV10-3|NA|TRBJ1-4
CAISSEGNEKLFF
TGTGCCATCAGTTCTGAAGGAAATGAAAAACTGTTTTTT
>NA|TRBV11-2|NA|TRBJ2-2
CASSLTAGNTGELFF
TGTGCCAGCAGCTTAACGGCGGGAAACACCGGGGAGCTGTTTTTT
>NA|TRBV6-2/TRBV6-3|few|TRBJ1-2
CASRVSGLYGYTF
TGTGCCAGCAGGGTATCCGGTTTATATGGCTACACCTTC
>NA|TRBV29-1|once|TRBJ2-3
CSVDGGDTQYF
TGCAGCGTTGACGGGGGTGATACGCAGTATTTT
>NA|TRBV9|NA|TRBJ2-3
CASSVGEGTISTDTQYF
TGTGCCAGCAGCGTAGGAGAGGGAACAATTAGCACAGATACGCAGTATTTT
>TRBD2|TRBV20-1|few|TRBJ2-7
CSAPSSGGASYEQYF
TGCAGTGCTCCATCAAGCGGGGGGGCTTCATACGAGCAGTACTTC
>TRBD1|TRBV2|NA|TRBJ2-3
CASIKSRGLIYTDTQYF
TGTGCCAGCATCAAATCGAGGGGGCTAATTTACACAGATACGCAGTATTTT
>TRBD2|TRBV7-9|few|TRBJ2-7
CASSTGTSGYYEQYF
TGTGCCAGCAGCACCGGGACTAGCGGGTACTACGAGCAGTACTTC
>TRBD2|TRBV11-3|many|TRBJ2-1
CASSLVREGPLFF
TGTGCCAGCAGCTTAGTGCGGGAGGGACCCTTGTTCTTC
>NA|TRBV6-6|few|TRBJ2-3
CASSYIRGREDTQYF
TGTGCCAGCAGTTACATCCGGGGGCGGGAAGATACGCAGTATTTT
>NA|TRBV3-1|many|TRBJ1-2
CASSPAGAGYGYTF
TGTGCCAGCAGCCCCGCCGGCGCGGGCTATGGCTACACCTTC
>NA|TRBV4-1|many|TRBJ1-2
CASSQEGTDGYTF
TGCGCCAGCAGCCAAGAAGGGACGGATGGCTACACCTTC
>TRBD1|TRBV5-1|NA|TRBJ2-2
CASSSDRGSTGELFF
TGCGCCAGCAGCTCGGACAGGGGTTCCACCGGGGAGCTGTTTTTT
>NA|TRBV20-1|NA|TRBJ1-3
CSARDLRGLGGNTIYF
TGCAGTGCTAGAGATCTCCGGGGGCTTGGTGGAAACACCATATATTTT
>TRBD2|TRBV5-4|few|TRBJ2-7
CASSSTAGVRDEQYF
TGTGCCAGCAGCTCGACTGCGGGAGTACGAGACGAGCAGTACTTC
>NA|TRBV10-3|NA|TRBJ1-4
CAISKQGATNEKLFF
TGTGCCATCAGTAAACAGGGAGCAACTAATGAAAAACTGTTTTTT
>NA|TRBV3-1|many|TRBJ2-1
CASSPRGTFSYNEQFF
TGTGCCAGCAGCCCAAGGGGGACTTTCTCCTACAATGAGCAGTTCTTC
>NA|TRBV6-6|many|TRBJ1-2
CASRIPGTNYGYTF
TGTGCCAGCAGGATCCCAGGCACTAACTATGGCTACACCTTC
>TRBD2|TRBV28|many|TRBJ2-4
CASSQSGRAVAKNIQYF
TGTGCCAGCAGTCAAAGCGGGAGGGCCGTCGCCAAAAACATTCAGTACTTC
>NA|TRBV5-8|many|TRBJ1-1
CASSSPHGDTEAFF
TGTGCCAGCAGCTCCCCACATGGGGACACTGAAGCTTTCTTT
>NA|TRBV25-1|many|TRBJ2-1
CASSSWKFSGFSGYNEQFF
TGTGCCAGCAGTTCCTGGAAGTTCTCGGGATTCTCGGGCTACAATGAGCAGTTCTTC
>TRBD2|TRBV20-1|few|TRBJ2-1
CSTSGNNYNEQFF
TGCAGTACTAGCGGGAACAACTACAATGAGCAGTTCTTC
>TRBD1|TRBV29-1|NA|TRBJ1-1
CSVAFTGENTEAFF
TGCAGCGTTGCGTTCACAGGGGAGAACACTGAAGCTTTCTTT